This T cell receptor beta chain was identified in a study of T-cell memory formation after mild COVID-19. TCR alpha and TCR beta cDNA libraries carrying sample barcodes and UMIs came from 5'RACE with constant-segment primers. TCRdb reprocessed the 5' RACE reads with MiXCR, giving one entry per CDR3 protein. The table shows about 160,000 distinct CDR3 sequences, with less than 40% occurring only once. Note on this clonotype: Its matching antigen is unknown.

The V end was cut by 8 bases, the J end by 6 bases, with 13 bases between. Germline V gene data show CDR1 as SEHNR and CDR2 as FQNEAQ (reference sequence). The CDR3 is 12 residues long. Findings and caveats of the study: CD4+ bias marked clones expanding day 15 to 37, unlike balanced contracting clones. For contracting clones, CD4+ ones sat mainly in CM and EM, CD8+ in EMRA.

The sequence came from an adult woman who had mild COVID-19 (a few samples of this study predate the infection). Cell type and time point are not known. The genes are TRBV7-9 and TRBJ1-2, with D unclear. Input material: PBMCs or a T cell subset sorted from them (not recorded which). The CDR3 is CASGVAQDGYTF. CDR3 sequence (DNA): TGTGCCAGCGGGGTGGCCCAGGATGGCTACACCTTC.